A single sample is the source of the 31 T cell receptor beta chains below, sequenced in a study of T cell responses to AZD1222 COVID-19 vaccine. Assay: immunoSEQ multiplex PCR; the TCRdb copy retains only in-frame clones and omits some. There are some 200,000 clones in the sample; about 95% occur only once, and over 1.5% lies in the top ten. The sample consisted of peripheral blood, taken 28 days after the second dose of the MenACWY control vaccine. These receptors all stem from an adult who received the MenACWY meningococcal vaccine as a control.

The V call is TRBV5-1, the J call TRBJ1-4; no firm D call. CDR1 and CDR2 (germline): SGHRS, YFSETQ. V was pared by 6 bases and J by 6 bases, with 12 bases between. The CDR3 loop spans 13 amino acids. The CDR3 region has the DNA TGCGCCAGCAAACTGGGCGTGGATGAAAAACTGTTTTTT. Amino acid sequence: CASKLGVDEKLFF.

The chain employs TRBV11-1 and TRBJ1-2; maybe TRBD1 (6 bases). Per the germline V gene, CDR1 is SGHAT and CDR2 is FQDESV (reference sequence). CDR3 size: 13 residues. V lost 1 base and J 4 bases, leaving 7 bases between the germline ends. The DNA of the CDR3 is TGTGCCAGCAGCTTAGAACAGGGCTATGGCTACACCTTC. Residues: CASSLEQGYGYTF.

This chain connects TRBV2 to TRBJ2-7, with a possible D match to TRBD1 (6 bases). Trimming pared 2 bases from V and 4 bases from J, leaving 15 bases between. The CDR3 extends over 15 amino acids. Per germline, CDR1 SNHLY and CDR2 FYNNEI. The CDR3 DNA follows: TGTGCCAGCAGTGAAATGTGGGGGCTTACATACGAGCAGTACTTC. It encodes CASSEMWGLTYEQYF.

The J gene is TRBJ2-1, the V gene TRBV11-2, with 8 bases lining up with TRBD2. There are 14 residues in the CDR3. The junction had 5 bases not matched to a gene; V was cut back by 2 bases and J by 8 bases. CDR1 SGHAT and CDR2 FQNNGV come from the germline V gene. CDR3 coding DNA: TGTGCCAGCAGCTTATGGCGGGGGGCGGATGAGCAGTTCTTC. Protein: CASSLWRGADEQFF.

The chain uses TRBV4-1 and TRBJ1-5; tentative D call: TRBD1 (6 bases). The CDR3 extends over 12 amino acids. The germline V gene has CDR1 MGHRA and CDR2 YSYEKL. Trimming removed 4 bases at V and 10 bases at J, with 11 bases between. CDR3 bases: TGCGCCAGCAGCCCACCCAGGGGACCCCAGCATTTT. Encoded protein: CASSPPRGPQHF.

The chain joins TRBV11-3 to TRBJ2-7; D might be TRBD2 (6 bases). Trimming took 5 bases from V and 2 from J, leaving 16 bases between them. The CDR3 is 15 amino acids. Germline V CDR1 and CDR2: SGHNT, YENEEA. The CDR3 here is CASSLASSETYEQYF. In DNA, the CDR3 is TGTGCCAGCAGCCTCGCCTCTAGCGAAACCTACGAGCAGTACTTC.

This chain connects TRBV7-6 to TRBJ2-1, with 9 bases that match TRBD2. The germline CDR1 and CDR2 sequences are SGHVS and FNYEAQ. This CDR3 is built from 16 residues. The junction had 5 bases not matched to a gene; V was cut back by 4 bases and J by 1 base. DNA of the CDR3: TGTGCCAGCAGCTCCAGACTAGCGGAGTCCTACAATGAGCAGTTCTTC. Translating gives CASSSRLAESYNEQFF.

This rearrangement joins TRBV5-4 to TRBJ1-3; no firm D call. Trimming took 4 bases from V and 0 from J, leaving 11 bases between them. The germline V gene encodes CDR1 SGHNT and CDR2 YYREEE (reference sequence). The CDR3 has 15 amino acids. The CDR3: CASSAPGDSGNTIYF. In DNA, the CDR3 is TGTGCCAGCAGCGCCCCGGGAGACTCTGGAAACACCATATATTTT.

The rearrangement uses TRBV5-4 and TRBJ2-1, with TRBD2 matching 12 bases. CDR1 is SGHNT, CDR2 YYREEE, per germline (reference sequence). The CDR3 spans 15 residues. V gave up 1 base and J gave up 6 bases; unmatched junction bases: 2. CDR3 sequence reads: CASSLWTSGVNEQFF. CDR3 coding DNA: TGTGCCAGCAGCTTGTGGACTAGCGGGGTCAATGAGCAGTTCTTC. Full variable domain (remainder filled in from reference TRBV5-4 and TRBJ2-1): ETGVTQSPTHLIKTRGQQVTLRCSSQSGHNTVSWYQQALGQGPQFIFQYYREEENGRGNFPPRFSGLQFPNYSSELNVNALELDDSALYLCASSLWTSGVNEQFFGPGTRLTVL.

CDR3 sequence: CATSRDSALAGEQFF. DNA of the CDR3: TGTGCCACCAGCAGAGATTCAGCACTAGCGGGTGAGCAGTTCTTC. V gene TRBV15 combines with J gene TRBJ2-1, with 9 bases fitting TRBD2. The CDR3 is made up of 15 amino acids. Germline CDR1 and CDR2: LNHNV and YYDKDF (reference sequence). J gave up 9 bases and V 0 bases, and 6 bases lay outside the gene matches.

The rearrangement uses TRBV3-1 (or the pseudogene TRBV3-2) and TRBJ2-1; D may be TRBD2 (5 bases). Germline V lookup: CDR1 LGHDT, CDR2 YNNKEL (reference sequence). This CDR3 is 16 amino acids long. With 2 bases removed from V and 0 bases from J, the gap between germline ends came to 11 bases. The CDR3 sequence: CASSQNVAGSYNEQFF. The CDR3 DNA sequence: TGTGCCAGCAGCCAAAACGTGGCGGGCTCCTACAATGAGCAGTTCTTC.

This sequence joins TRBV9 and TRBJ1-5; no clear D gene. Per the germline V gene, CDR1 is SGDLS and CDR2 is YYNGEE. The CDR3 is 13 residues long. The ends were cut back, 0 bases at V and 5 bases at J, with 6 bases in the middle. The CDR3: CASSVDDYQPQHF. DNA for the CDR3: TGTGCCAGCAGCGTAGACGACTATCAGCCCCAGCATTTT.

The chain combines TRBV27 with TRBJ2-7; 9 bases map to TRBD1. This CDR3 has 13 residues. With V trimmed by 5 bases and J by 6 bases, 5 bases remained unmatched. Germline CDR1 MNHEY, CDR2 SMNVEV (reference sequence). CDR3 DNA: TGTGCCAGCAGTCTAGGGACAGGGCGCGAGCAGTACTTC. It is translated as CASSLGTGREQYF.

This sequence joins TRBV6-2 or TRBV6-3 and TRBJ1-4; TRBD1 might be the D (6 bases). Germline V gene sequence: CDR1 MNHEY, CDR2 SVGEGT. Trimming shortened V by 4 bases and J by 2 bases, and 14 bases separated the two germline ends. The CDR3 is 16 amino acids. The CDR3 spells CASSSTWTATNEKLFF. For the CDR3, the DNA is TGTGCCAGCAGTTCTACCTGGACAGCGACTAATGAAAAACTGTTTTTT.

This clone was found once. The rearrangement links TRBV28 to TRBJ1-1; D not resolved. This CDR3 region has 12 residues. Trimming took off 10 bases at V and 5 bases at J, with 14 bases between the two ends. From germline, CDR1 is MDHEN and CDR2 SYDVKM. CDR3: CATYDVGTEAFF. Written as DNA, the CDR3 is TGTGCCACTTATGACGTTGGGACTGAAGCTTTCTTT.

The rearrangement uses TRBV7-9 and TRBJ2-3; tentatively, D is TRBD1 (5 bases). Deletions cut 5 bases from V and 3 bases from J, with 12 bases between. CDR1 is SEHNR and CDR2 is FQNEAQ in the germline V gene (reference sequence). This CDR3 contains 14 residues. Written as DNA, the CDR3 is TGTGCCAGCAGCAGCAGGGATTGGACAGATACGCAGTATTTT. It codes for CASSSRDWTDTQYF.

The rearrangement uses TRBV19 and TRBJ2-1, with 7 bases lining up with TRBD2. Germline V CDR1 and CDR2: LNHDA, SQIVND (reference sequence). The ends lost 1 base at V and 3 bases at J; junction bases unmatched: 6. This CDR3 contains 16 residues. The CDR3, as DNA: TGTGCCAGTAGTATAGTCGGCGGGGGTATCTACAATGAGCAGTTCTTC. Translating gives CASSIVGGGIYNEQFF.

The gene calls are TRBV28 and TRBJ2-7; no reliable D call. The V gene's germline CDR1 is MDHEN and CDR2 SYDVKM. V was trimmed by 2 bases and J by 2 bases, leaving 7 bases between them. There are 13 residues in the CDR3. The CDR3 region has the DNA TGTGCCAGCAGTTTAGGGGTTACCTACGAGCAGTACTTC. The encoded protein is CASSLGVTYEQYF.

This clone was recorded once. The V call is TRBV7-2, the J call TRBJ1-4, with unresolved D. V lost 2 bases, J lost 4 bases, and 11 bases lay in between. CDR1 is SGHTA and CDR2 is FQGNSA in the germline V gene. The CDR3 sequence is 15 residues long. In DNA, the CDR3 is TGTGCCAGCAGCTTATGGGTATCGCTTAATGAAAAACTGTTTTTT. Protein product: CASSLWVSLNEKLFF.

The chain couples TRBV15 to TRBJ1-2; D remains ambiguous. Trimming stripped 3 bases from V and 4 bases from J, with 12 bases between. CDR3 length: 14 amino acids. Germline loops: CDR1 LNHNV, CDR2 YYDKDF (reference sequence). The CDR3, as DNA: TGTGCCACCAGCAGGGGATCATCAATCTATGGCTACACCTTC. It translates to CATSRGSSIYGYTF. The full variable domain, completed using reference TRBV15 and TRBJ1-2, is DAMVIQNPRYQVTQFGKPVTLSCSQTLNHNVMYWYQQKSSQAPKLLFHYYDKDFNNEADTPDNFQSRRPNTSFCFLDIRSPGLGDTAMYLCATSRGSSIYGYTFGSGTRLTVV.

The chain recombines TRBV29-1 with TRBJ1-5; TRBD1 agrees at 7 bases. After removal of 0 bases from V and 9 bases from J, the junction contained 5 bases not matched to a gene. CDR3 length: 13 residues. In germline, CDR1 is SQVTM, CDR2 ANQGSEA. The CDR3 DNA reads as TGCAGCGTTGAAGATCAATCAGGGGGGCCCCAGCATTTT. Translating it yields CSVEDQSGGPQHF.

This chain links TRBV19 with TRBJ2-7; D is uncertain. Per the germline V gene, CDR1 is LNHDA and CDR2 is SQIVND (reference sequence). The CDR3 spans 12 residues. V lost 4 bases, J lost 5 bases, and 9 bases lay in between. The CDR3 region has the DNA TGTGCCAGTAGTAAGGTGGACCACGAGCAGTACTTC. It encodes CASSKVDHEQYF. Looking up the rest from reference TRBV19 and TRBJ2-7 gives the full variable domain: DGGITQSPKYLFRKEGQNVTLSCEQNLNHDAMYWYRQDPGQGLRLIYYSQIVNDFQKGDIAEGYSVSREKKESFPLTVTSAQKNPTAFYLCASSKVDHEQYFGPGTRLTVT.

This chain joins TRBV2 and TRBJ2-1; 12 nucleotides agree with TRBD2. CDR3 size: 20 residues. Germline-derived CDR1 and CDR2 are SNHLY and FYNNEI. The V segment lost 1 base and the J segment 2 bases; nucleotides outside the gene matches: 12. In DNA form, the CDR3 reads TGTGCCAGCAGTGAAGGACAGGAGACTAGCGGGAGAAGGACCTACAATGAGCAGTTCTTC. This encodes CASSEGQETSGRRTYNEQFF.

The chain has TRBV28 and TRBJ1-5; TRBD1 is a possible D gene (6 bases). The CDR3 is 14 residues long. V lost 7 bases and J lost 7, with 17 bases in between. CDR1 and CDR2 (germline): MDHEN, SYDVKM. CDR3 nucleotides: TGTGCCAGCACCTTAGGGGGGGTGGGGCAGCCCCAGCATTTT. It specifies CASTLGGVGQPQHF.

The chain carries TRBV4-2 and TRBJ2-1; 10 bases are shared with TRBD2. J gave up 5 bases and V 0 bases, and 10 bases lay outside the gene matches. The CDR3 covers 18 residues. The germline V gene encodes CDR1 LGHNA and CDR2 YNFKEQ. The CDR3 is CASSQDPLAGASHNEQFF. Written as DNA, the CDR3 is TGTGCCAGCAGCCAAGATCCCCTAGCGGGGGCCTCTCACAATGAGCAGTTCTTC.

The CDR3 protein is CASSENVFFGTDTQYF. The CDR3 DNA follows: TGTGCCAGCAGTGAAAATGTCTTCTTTGGCACAGATACGCAGTATTTT. The gene calls are TRBV2 and TRBJ2-3, with D unclear. V was pared by 2 bases and J by 1 base, with 13 bases between. The CDR3 covers 16 residues. Germline V gene data show CDR1 as SNHLY and CDR2 as FYNNEI.

The chain combines TRBV6-2 or TRBV6-3 with TRBJ1-6; D remains ambiguous. V was cut by 2 bases and J by 0 bases, with 11 bases left in between. From germline, CDR1 is MNHEY and CDR2 SVGEGT. The CDR3 contains 17 residues. The CDR3 bases are TGTGCCAGCAGTTACGAGCGACGGAGCTCCTATAATTCACCCCTCCACTTT. Its protein is CASSYERRSSYNSPLHF.

This clone was observed once. The V gene is TRBV11-3, the J gene TRBJ2-7; TRBD1 matches at 9 bases. CDR1 and CDR2 from the germline V gene are SGHNT and YENEEA. V shed 5 bases, J shed 5 bases, and the junction held 7 bases outside the gene matches. The CDR3 contains 14 residues. The CDR3 DNA is TGTGCCAGCAGCCCCGGGACAGGGTTTCACGAGCAGTACTTC. Its protein is CASSPGTGFHEQYF. Looking up the rest from reference TRBV11-3 and TRBJ2-7 gives the full variable domain: EAGVVQSPRYKIIEKKQPVAFWCNPISGHNTLYWYLQNLGQGPELLIRYENEEAVDDSQLPKDRFSAERLKGVDSTLKIQPAELGDSAVYLCASSPGTGFHEQYFGPGTRLTVT.

This clone showed up just a few times. The CDR3 sequence: CASRETGTNEKLFF. CDR3 coding DNA: TGTGCCAGCAGGGAAACGGGAACTAATGAAAAACTGTTTTTT. The J gene is TRBJ1-4, the V gene TRBV27; D remains unclear. With 6 bases removed from V and 1 base from J, the gap between germline ends came to 9 bases. The CDR3 extends over 14 amino acids. Looked up from germline, CDR1 is MNHEY and CDR2 is SMNVEV (reference sequence). Full variable domain (rest looked up from reference TRBV27 and TRBJ1-4): EAQVTQNPRYLITVTGKKLTVTCSQNMNHEYMSWYRQDPGLGLRQIYYSMNVEVTDKGDVPEGYKVSRKEKRNFPLILESPSPNQTSLYFCASRETGTNEKLFFGSGTQLSVL.

This clone was counted only a few times. The chain joins TRBV5-6 to TRBJ2-7; 7 bases line up with TRBD2. Germline V gene sequence: CDR1 SGHDT, CDR2 YYEEEE. V lost 7 bases and J lost 6; bases outside the gene matches: 10. CDR3 length: 13 amino acids. The DNA of the CDR3 is TGTGCCAGCGGGACTACAAGTTCAGCCGAGCAGTACTTC. Encoded protein: CASGTTSSAEQYF.

The rearrangement joins TRBV5-1 to TRBJ1-1; D gene unclear. V dropped 2 bases and J dropped 0 bases, with 14 bases sitting between them. The CDR3 is 16 amino acids. Germline V lookup: CDR1 SGHRS, CDR2 YFSETQ. CDR3 sequence (DNA): TGCGCCAGCAGCTTTGGAGGATCCGGGATGAACACTGAAGCTTTCTTT. Its protein is CASSFGGSGMNTEAFF.